These 12 T cell receptor beta chains were sequenced from one sample in a study of blood T cell repertoires in COVID-19. Measured with immunoSEQ multiplex PCR; TCRdb has only the in-frame clones, and not every one. The sample includes around 250,000 clones, approximately 82% of them seen just once. The sequencing sample was made of peripheral blood. All receptors derive from a man between 60 and 70 years old who had recovered from COVID-19.

The genes are TRBV2 and TRBJ2-7, with D unclear. The CDR3 covers 11 residues. Germline assignment: CDR1 SNHLY and CDR2 FYNNEI. V dropped 7 bases and J dropped 5 bases, with 9 bases sitting between them. CDR3 protein: CASKEVDEQYF. The CDR3 DNA is TGTGCCAGCAAAGAGGTGGACGAGCAGTACTTC.

The chain recombines TRBV7-2 with TRBJ2-3, with D perhaps TRBD2 (5 bases). V lost 6 bases and J lost 0, with 7 bases in between. CDR1 is SGHTA, CDR2 FQGNSA, per germline. This CDR3 spans 13 amino acids. The CDR3 sequence: CASRTGSTDTQYF. The CDR3 DNA follows: TGTGCCAGCAGAACGGGGAGCACAGATACGCAGTATTTT.

The count of this clone is one. In DNA, the CDR3 is TGCGCCAGCAGGAGTGGGGCTCCCGGGGAGCTGTTTTTT. Translation gives CASRSGAPGELFF. The chain has TRBV5-1 and TRBJ2-2; weak D call: TRBD1 (5 bases). The CDR3 totals 13 residues. V shed 5 bases and J shed 6 bases, with 11 bases lying between them. Germline V gene data show CDR1 as SGHRS and CDR2 as YFSETQ.

The V and J genes are TRBV30 and TRBJ2-1, with TRBD2 matching 10 bases. The CDR3 is 16 residues long. CDR1 is GTSNPN, CDR2 SVGIG, per germline (reference sequence). Trimming at V came to 0 bases and at J to 8 bases, leaving 10 bases not matched to a gene. The CDR3 sequence: CAWSVQPSGGFDEQFF. In nucleotides, the CDR3 is TGTGCCTGGAGTGTACAGCCTAGCGGGGGTTTTGATGAGCAGTTCTTC.

This chain uses TRBV5-4 with TRBJ2-3, with 9 bases lining up with TRBD2. The CDR3 extends over 16 amino acids. Trimming at V came to 2 bases and at J to 3 bases, leaving 7 bases not matched to a gene. Germline assignment: CDR1 SGHNT and CDR2 YYREEE (reference sequence). CDR3 DNA: TGTGCCAGCAGCTTTATGGGTAGCGGGAGTACAGATACGCAGTATTTT. It codes for CASSFMGSGSTDTQYF.

The genes are TRBV29-1 and TRBJ2-2; D remains ambiguous. The V end was cut by 7 bases, the J end by 6 bases, with 12 bases between. CDR3 length: 12 residues. The germline CDR1 and CDR2 sequences are SQVTM and ANQGSEA. The CDR3 nucleotides read TGCAGCGCCTTAGGCCAGGCCGGGGAGCTGTTTTTT. Translated: CSALGQAGELFF.

The DNA for the CDR3 is TGTGCCAGCTCACCACAGGCCAGGGGGCCGAGAGGAAACACCATATATTTT. Protein: CASSPQARGPRGNTIYF. This chain uses TRBV18 with TRBJ1-3; 8 positions match TRBD1. J lost 4 bases, V lost 1 base, and 9 bases had no gene match. The CDR3 is 17 residues long. Germline V gives CDR1 KGHSH, CDR2 LQKENI.

This clone was found once. The V call is TRBV7-8, the J call TRBJ1-3; 7 bases are shared with TRBD1. There are 16 residues in the CDR3. The germline CDR1 and CDR2 sequences are SGHVS and FQNEAQ. Germline trimming cut 1 base from V and 1 base from J; bases unmatched to any gene: 4. For the CDR3, the DNA is TGTGCCAGCAGCTTAGGTGGGACAGCTTCTGGAAACACCATATATTTT. Its translation: CASSLGGTASGNTIYF.

The gene calls are TRBV12-5 and TRBJ2-7; 7 bases align to TRBD2. The CDR3 is 15 amino acids. Trimming cost V 5 bases and J 0 bases; bases outside gene matches: 7. The germline CDR1 and CDR2 sequences are LGHNT and FRNRAP. The CDR3 region has the DNA TGTGCTAGTGGTAAGAGCGGGACCAGCTCCTACGAGCAGTACTTC. Translated, it gives CASGKSGTSSYEQYF.

J is TRBJ2-1 and V is TRBV19; 13 bases line up with TRBD2. The length of the CDR3 is 21 residues. Per germline, CDR1 LNHDA and CDR2 SQIVND (reference sequence). The trim removed 2 bases at V and 8 bases at J, leaving 21 bases unmatched. CDR3 sequence: CASSIRVRGLAGADLGYEQFF. The CDR3 DNA reads TGTGCCAGTAGTATAAGGGTACGAGGACTAGCGGGGGCAGACCTGGGTTATGAGCAGTTCTTC.

The chain joins TRBV19 to TRBJ1-3; 9 nucleotides align to TRBD1. The CDR3 runs to 16 residues. Trimming at V came to 5 bases and at J to 4 bases, leaving 9 bases not matched to a gene. CDR1 and CDR2 from the germline V gene are LNHDA and SQIVND (reference sequence). The chain's CDR3 is CASSLTRTGAGNTIYF. CDR3 bases: TGTGCCAGTAGTCTCACCCGGACAGGGGCAGGAAACACCATATATTTT.

V is TRBV11-2 and J is TRBJ2-5, with 8 positions matching TRBD1. This CDR3 has 13 residues. J lost 4 bases, V lost 7 bases, and 5 bases had no gene match. In germline, CDR1 is SGHAT, CDR2 FQNNGV. The CDR3 DNA is TGTGCCAGCAATGGGGACAGGCGAGAGACCCAGTACTTC. It codes for CASNGDRRETQYF.